The source of this T cell receptor (beta chain) is a study of STAT5B mutations in CD4+ large granular lymphocyte leukemia. Note on this clone: Its antigen is still unknown.

This CDR3 spans 17 amino acids. V lost 8 bases, J lost 4 bases, and 17 bases stayed unmatched. Looked up from germline, CDR1 is SGHAT and CDR2 is FQNNGV. The survey-level immunoSEQ assay was used. Clones were sequenced by immunoSEQ multiplex PCR, and TCRdb holds only the in-frame ones, with some missing. The repertoire has about 31,000 clones, about 88% of them found once; the top ten carry around 0.41%. Study results and limitations: Without putative leukemic clones, patient CD4-sorted repertoires remained more clonal than healthy CD4+ repertoires.

The clonotype was recovered from a human donor in good health. The rearrangement joins TRBV11-2 to TRBJ2-3, with 8 bases aligning to TRBD2. Sequencing used CD4+ T cells from blood buffy coats. DNA for the CDR3: TGTGCCAGCTACAGAGCGGGAGTGGAGCTAGGCCCAGATACGCAGTATTTT. This sequence encodes CASYRAGVELGPDTQYF.